These 17 T cell receptor beta chains were sequenced from one sample in a study of identical twins. TCRdb itself ran the 5' RACE reads through MiXCR, one entry per CDR3 protein. The repertoire holds approximately 210,000 distinct CDR3 sequences, with around a tenth as singletons. Sequencing was done on a sample of memory (CD45RO+) T cells sorted from blood. Receptors originate from a woman under 30 in good health.

This clonotype was seen a few times. The chain uses TRBV5-1 and TRBJ2-7, with 8 bases that match TRBD1. CDR1 SGHRS and CDR2 YFSETQ come from the germline V gene. The V gene end was trimmed by 5 bases and the J gene end by 5 bases; junction bases not matched to a gene: 9. The CDR3 has 14 amino acids. CDR3 sequence (DNA): TGCGCCAGCAGGATGACGGGACAGGCCCACGAGCAGTACTTC. It is translated as CASRMTGQAHEQYF.

The genes are TRBV5-5 and TRBJ2-2, with 10 nucleotides matching TRBD2. Trimming took 4 bases from V and 3 from J; bases not matched to a gene: 6. In germline, CDR1 is SGHKS, CDR2 YYEKEE (reference sequence). The CDR3 has 16 amino acids. CDR3 sequence: CASSVERGGHTGELFF. DNA for the CDR3: TGTGCCAGCAGCGTGGAGCGGGGGGGCCACACCGGGGAGCTGTTTTTT.

This clonotype was counted ten times or more. The rearrangement uses TRBV12-3 or TRBV12-4 and TRBJ1-1, with a weak D call TRBD1 (5 bases). V shed 7 bases and J shed 10 bases, with 19 bases lying between them. CDR3 length equals 13 residues. The CDR3 DNA reads TGTGCCAGCACGATGGGGGGTGCATCTGCAGCTTTCTTT. This gives the protein CASTMGGASAAFF.

The genes are TRBV29-1 and TRBJ2-3, with 8 bases that match TRBD2. This CDR3 spans 15 amino acids. Germline V gene sequence: CDR1 SQVTM, CDR2 ANQGSEA. V trimming: 2 bases; J trimming: 1 base; junction bases outside the gene matches: 5. The CDR3 nucleotides are TGCAGCGTTGAAATCCGGGAGGGAGGCACAGATACGCAGTATTTT. Residues: CSVEIREGGTDTQYF.

This clonotype occurred a few times. The CDR3, as DNA: TGTGCCAGCAGCGGGGACGGATCGAACACCGGGGAGCTGTTTTTT. Amino acids: CASSGDGSNTGELFF. V and J are TRBV9 and TRBJ2-2; tentatively, D is TRBD1 or TRBD2 (5 bases each). The CDR3 totals 15 residues. Per germline, CDR1 SGDLS and CDR2 YYNGEE. The V and J ends lost 3 bases and 0 bases respectively, with 9 bases between them. Complete variable domain (other parts from reference TRBV9 and TRBJ2-2): DSGVTQTPKHLITATGQRVTLRCSPRSGDLSVYWYQQSLDQGLQFLIQYYNGEERAKGNILERFSAQQFPDLHSELNLSSLELGDSALYFCASSGDGSNTGELFFGEGSRLTVL.

The J gene is TRBJ2-7, the V gene TRBV5-1; 9 bases match TRBD1. The CDR3 sequence is 15 residues long. Germline loops: CDR1 SGHRS, CDR2 YFSETQ. The V gene end was trimmed by 4 bases and the J gene end by 2 bases; junction bases not matched to a gene: 7. CDR3 sequence reads: CASSTGQGLPYEQYF. The CDR3 bases are TGCGCCAGCAGCACAGGACAGGGGCTTCCCTACGAGCAGTACTTC.

The V call is TRBV3-1, the J call TRBJ2-1; D unclear. The CDR3 has 12 amino acids. The V gene lost 4 bases and the J gene lost 12 bases, with 13 bases spanning the gap. Germline CDR1 is LGHDT and CDR2 is YNNKEL (reference sequence). Here the CDR3 DNA reads TGTGCCAGCAGCCGGTCTCAATTCGGGCAGTTCTTC. As protein: CASSRSQFGQFF.

V and J are TRBV7-3 and TRBJ2-5, with D tentatively TRBD1 (6 bases). The V end was cut by 5 bases, the J end by 3 bases, with 10 bases between. CDR1 and CDR2 (germline): SGHTA, FQGTGA. The CDR3 is 13 amino acids. As DNA, the CDR3 is TGTGCCAGCAGCGTGGGGGCCGAAGAGACCCAGTACTTC. Translation gives CASSVGAEETQYF.

This clonotype came up once. This chain joins TRBV28 and TRBJ2-7; D gene uncertain. Deletions cut 4 bases from V and 2 bases from J, with 6 bases between. There are 12 residues in the CDR3. Germline V gene sequence: CDR1 MDHEN, CDR2 SYDVKM. CDR3 coding DNA: TGTGCCAGCAGTTATGGAACCTACGAGCAGTACTTC. Translation gives CASSYGTYEQYF.

There are many counts of this clonotype. The CDR3 sequence: CASSLGQIETQYF. CDR3 coding DNA: TGTGCCAGCAGTTTAGGACAGATTGAGACCCAGTACTTC. The V and J genes are TRBV12-3 or TRBV12-4 and TRBJ2-5, with D perhaps matching TRBD1 (5 bases). The CDR3 contains 13 residues. The V gene lost 1 base and the J gene lost 5 bases, with 8 bases spanning the gap.

The gene calls are TRBV28 and TRBJ1-2; D is uncertain. V lost 3 bases and J 8 bases, leaving 10 bases between the germline ends. CDR3 length: 12 residues. Germline V gene sequence: CDR1 MDHEN, CDR2 SYDVKM. The CDR3, as DNA: TGTGCCAGCAGTTTGAGTACATACGGCTACACCTTC. It encodes CASSLSTYGYTF.

The chain links TRBV7-2 to TRBJ2-1; 7 bases align to TRBD2. CDR3 size: 15 residues. J gave up 7 bases and V 3 bases, and 9 bases lay outside the gene matches. Germline loops: CDR1 SGHTA, CDR2 FQGNSA. Here the CDR3 reads CASSLERGLRNEQFF. In DNA form, the CDR3 reads TGTGCCAGCAGCTTGGAGCGGGGTCTGAGGAATGAGCAGTTCTTC.

The chain couples TRBV4-1 to TRBJ1-5, with TRBD1 as a possible D gene (5 bases). The V gene's germline CDR1 is MGHRA and CDR2 YSYEKL. The CDR3 spans 15 residues. Trimming took off 4 bases at V and 1 base at J, with 11 bases between the two ends. The CDR3 loop is CASSRDSGSNQPQHF. The CDR3 coding sequence is TGCGCCAGCAGCCGAGACAGCGGAAGCAATCAGCCCCAGCATTTT.

The chain couples TRBV25-1 to TRBJ2-1; a possible D gene is TRBD2 (7 bases). Trimming pared 5 bases from V and 2 bases from J, leaving 13 bases between. Germline assignment: CDR1 MGHDK and CDR2 SYGVNS. This CDR3 has 15 residues. CDR3 protein: CASSQGGGAYNEQFF. CDR3 in DNA: TGTGCCAGCAGTCAAGGGGGGGGAGCCTACAATGAGCAGTTCTTC.

This clonotype has only a few counts. CDR3 nucleotide sequence: TGTGCCAGCAGTCATTGGGACCGCCGCACAGATACGCAGTATTTT. This translates into CASSHWDRRTDTQYF. The rearrangement links TRBV5-6 to TRBJ2-3, with D perhaps assigned TRBD1 or TRBD2 (5 bases each). Per the germline V gene, CDR1 is SGHDT and CDR2 is YYEEEE. The ends were cut back, 5 bases at V and 1 base at J, with 14 bases in the middle. The CDR3 is 15 amino acids.

The J gene is TRBJ2-3, the V gene TRBV5-1; D gene uncertain. This CDR3 spans 17 amino acids. V was clipped by 1 base and J by 2 bases, with 17 bases between them. Germline assignment: CDR1 SGHRS and CDR2 YFSETQ. CDR3 region: CASSLMSRHRHTDTQYF. For the CDR3, the DNA is TGCGCCAGCAGCTTGATGTCTAGGCACCGACACACAGATACGCAGTATTTT. The full variable domain, in which reference TRBV5-1 and TRBJ2-3 provide the parts outside the CDR3, is KAGVTQTPRYLIKTRGQQVTLSCSPISGHRSVSWYQQTPGQGLQFLFEYFSETQRNKGNFPGRFSGRQFSNSRSEMNVSTLELGDSALYLCASSLMSRHRHTDTQYFGPGTRLTVL.

The V gene is TRBV19, the J gene TRBJ1-2, with D unclear. CDR1 and CDR2 from the germline V gene are LNHDA and SQIVND (reference sequence). This CDR3 spans 12 amino acids. Trimming stripped 2 bases from V and 3 bases from J, with 4 bases between. The CDR3 nucleotides are TGTGCCAGTAGTATAATGGACTATGGCTACACCTTC. Translated: CASSIMDYGYTF. The full variable domain, its missing parts supplied by reference TRBV19 and TRBJ1-2, is DGGITQSPKYLFRKEGQNVTLSCEQNLNHDAMYWYRQDPGQGLRLIYYSQIVNDFQKGDIAEGYSVSREKKESFPLTVTSAQKNPTAFYLCASSIMDYGYTFGSGTRLTVV.